This is a list of T cell receptor beta chains from one sample in a study of T cell repertoires in cytomegalovirus infection. TCRdb redid the calling of the reads with MiXCR, one entry per CDR3 protein. The sample has 900,000 to 950,000 distinct CDR3 sequences, 25% to 40% seen once. The antigens of these receptors remain unknown. The sample was cultured CD8+ T cells from PBMCs, taken from culture after CMV antigen stimulation. The origin of the receptors is a human donor in good health (CMV status not recorded). Some clones in this sample may be carry-over from other donors' samples. CDR3s include the opening cysteine and the closing phenylalanine or tryptophan. A D gene is named only where the DNA matches it firmly. Clone size appears in some rows only: once, few, many, or a class for an expanded clone.

j_gene: TRBJ1-5
abundance: -
len: 15
v_gene: TRBV6-6
d_gene: -
CDR3aa: CASSYLSGADQPQHF
CDR3nt: TGTGCCAGCAGTTACTTGTCGGGGGCTGATCAGCCCCAGCATTTT

j_gene: TRBJ1-1
abundance: few
len: 14
v_gene: TRBV15
d_gene: -
CDR3aa: CATSSPVLNTEAFF
CDR3nt: TGTGCCACCAGCAGCCCAGTTCTGAACACTGAAGCTTTCTTT

j_gene: TRBJ1-2
abundance: -
len: 16
v_gene: TRBV4-1
d_gene: -
CDR3aa: CASSQDRAGDLYGYTF
CDR3nt: TGCGCCAGCAGCCAAGATAGGGCAGGAGACCTCTATGGCTACACCTTC

j_gene: TRBJ2-5
abundance: few
len: 16
v_gene: TRBV10-3
d_gene: TRBD1
CDR3aa: CAISEEDRVVSETQYF
CDR3nt: TGTGCCATCAGTGAAGAGGACAGGGTAGTTTCGGAGACCCAGTACTTC

j_gene: TRBJ2-5
abundance: few
len: 14
v_gene: TRBV5-5
d_gene: -
CDR3aa: CASSLDLDQETQYF
CDR3nt: TGTGCCAGCAGCTTGGATCTGGACCAAGAGACCCAGTACTTC

j_gene: TRBJ1-6
abundance: -
len: 15
v_gene: TRBV19
d_gene: -
CDR3aa: CASSIGEGAYLPLHF
CDR3nt: TGTGCCAGTAGTATAGGCGAGGGAGCCTATCTACCCCTCCACTTT

j_gene: TRBJ1-2
abundance: -
len: 16
v_gene: TRBV20-1
d_gene: TRBD1
CDR3aa: CSARALRGTTNYGYTF
CDR3nt: TGCAGTGCTAGAGCCCTCAGGGGGACTACTAACTATGGCTACACCTTC

j_gene: TRBJ1-1
abundance: -
len: 13
v_gene: TRBV7-2
d_gene: -
CDR3aa: CASDQVVNTEAFF
CDR3nt: TGTGCCAGCGACCAGGTAGTGAACACTGAAGCTTTCTTT

j_gene: TRBJ2-3
abundance: few
len: 17
v_gene: TRBV4-3
d_gene: TRBD2
CDR3aa: CASSQQTSGGFADTQYF
CDR3nt: TGCGCCAGCAGCCAACAGACTAGCGGGGGTTTCGCAGATACGCAGTATTTT

j_gene: TRBJ2-5
abundance: -
len: 14
v_gene: TRBV6-2/TRBV6-3
d_gene: TRBD2
CDR3aa: CASSRLAGDWTQYF
CDR3nt: TGTGCCAGCAGTCGACTAGCGGGGGACTGGACCCAGTACTTC

j_gene: TRBJ2-7
abundance: -
len: 16
v_gene: TRBV7-4
d_gene: -
CDR3aa: CASSPPGGQYLYEQYF
CDR3nt: TGTGCCAGCAGCCCCCCGGGCGGACAGTACCTCTACGAGCAGTACTTC

j_gene: TRBJ2-1
abundance: -
len: 14
v_gene: TRBV2
d_gene: -
CDR3aa: CASSAATGLNEQFF
CDR3nt: TGTGCCAGCAGTGCGGCAACAGGGCTCAATGAGCAGTTCTTC

j_gene: TRBJ2-2
abundance: few
len: 13
v_gene: TRBV10-2
d_gene: -
CDR3aa: CASKETGTGELFF
CDR3nt: TGCGCCAGCAAAGAGACAGGCACCGGGGAGCTGTTTTTT

j_gene: TRBJ1-1
abundance: -
len: 11
v_gene: TRBV27
d_gene: -
CDR3aa: CANFRAAEAFF
CDR3nt: TGTGCCAACTTTCGGGCAGCTGAAGCTTTCTTT

j_gene: TRBJ2-2
abundance: few
len: 14
v_gene: TRBV7-6
d_gene: -
CDR3aa: CASSLPSSHGELFF
CDR3nt: TGTGCCAGCAGCTTACCCTCATCGCACGGGGAGCTGTTTTTT

j_gene: TRBJ1-1
abundance: -
len: 17
v_gene: TRBV13
d_gene: -
CDR3aa: CASSSGGGLSPFTEAFF
CDR3nt: TGTGCCAGCAGCTCGGGGGGGGGGTTATCACCCTTCACTGAAGCTTTCTTT

j_gene: TRBJ2-1
abundance: -
len: 14
v_gene: TRBV7-9
d_gene: TRBD2
CDR3aa: CASSSTSEYNEQFF
CDR3nt: TGTGCCAGCAGCTCAACTAGCGAATACAATGAGCAGTTCTTC

j_gene: TRBJ1-4
abundance: few
len: 15
v_gene: TRBV27
d_gene: -
CDR3aa: CASSSLGTGPVQLFF
CDR3nt: TGTGCCAGCAGTTCCCTTGGGACGGGACCCGTGCAACTGTTTTTT

j_gene: TRBJ2-3
abundance: few
len: 12
v_gene: TRBV10-3
d_gene: -
CDR3aa: CAIRTRADTQYF
CDR3nt: TGTGCCATCAGGACTAGGGCAGATACGCAGTATTTT

j_gene: TRBJ1-6
abundance: few
len: 18
v_gene: TRBV7-9
d_gene: TRBD1
CDR3aa: CASSFPRTGGTHNSPLHF
CDR3nt: TGTGCCAGCAGCTTCCCCAGGACAGGGGGCACTCATAATTCACCCCTCCACTTT

j_gene: TRBJ1-4
abundance: once
len: 12
v_gene: TRBV28
d_gene: -
CDR3aa: CASSRKNEKLFF
CDR3nt: TGTGCCAGCAGTCGGAAAAATGAAAAACTGTTTTTT

j_gene: TRBJ2-2
abundance: few
len: 17
v_gene: TRBV7-9
d_gene: TRBD2
CDR3aa: CASSLKGLRIDTGELFF
CDR3nt: TGTGCCAGCAGCCTAAAGGGACTACGAATTGACACCGGGGAGCTGTTTTTT

j_gene: TRBJ2-1
abundance: many
len: 15
v_gene: TRBV6-1
d_gene: TRBD1
CDR3aa: CASSLGRGLNNEQFF
CDR3nt: TGTGCCAGCAGTTTGGGCAGGGGGCTTAACAATGAGCAGTTCTTC

j_gene: TRBJ2-5
abundance: -
len: 13
v_gene: TRBV11-2
d_gene: -
CDR3aa: CASSLVGAETQYF
CDR3nt: TGTGCCAGCAGCTTAGTGGGGGCAGAGACCCAGTACTTC

j_gene: TRBJ2-4
abundance: few
len: 13
v_gene: TRBV28
d_gene: -
CDR3aa: CASSLLVGDIQYF
CDR3nt: TGTGCCAGCAGTTTGCTGGTTGGGGACATTCAGTACTTC

j_gene: TRBJ2-4
abundance: -
len: 16
v_gene: TRBV7-6
d_gene: TRBD2
CDR3aa: CASSLFLAGGVNIQYF
CDR3nt: TGTGCCAGCAGCTTATTTCTAGCGGGGGGGGTGAACATTCAGTACTTC

j_gene: TRBJ1-1
abundance: few
len: 15
v_gene: TRBV27
d_gene: TRBD1
CDR3aa: CASSWGQGMNTEAFF
CDR3nt: TGTGCCAGCAGTTGGGGACAGGGGATGAACACTGAAGCTTTCTTT

j_gene: TRBJ2-1
abundance: many
len: 15
v_gene: TRBV14
d_gene: TRBD2
CDR3aa: CASSQEDSGVNEQFF
CDR3nt: TGTGCCAGCAGCCAAGAAGATAGCGGGGTAAATGAGCAGTTCTTC

j_gene: TRBJ1-3
abundance: -
len: 12
v_gene: TRBV13
d_gene: -
CDR3aa: CASSKTGNTIYF
CDR3nt: TGTGCCAGCAGTAAAACTGGAAACACCATATATTTT

j_gene: TRBJ2-1
abundance: -
len: 16
v_gene: TRBV7-9
d_gene: -
CDR3aa: CASSLATASSYNEQFF
CDR3nt: TGTGCCAGCAGCTTAGCGACCGCTAGCTCCTACAATGAGCAGTTCTTC

j_gene: TRBJ2-5
abundance: -
len: 16
v_gene: TRBV12-3/TRBV12-4
d_gene: TRBD1
CDR3aa: CASSLAGQGVVETQYF
CDR3nt: TGTGCCAGCAGTTTAGCTGGACAGGGAGTTGTGGAGACCCAGTACTTC

j_gene: TRBJ2-3
abundance: -
len: 15
v_gene: TRBV12-3/TRBV12-4
d_gene: -
CDR3aa: CASKLVGGWLGTQYF
CDR3nt: TGTGCCAGCAAGTTGGTGGGGGGATGGCTTGGTACGCAGTATTTT

j_gene: TRBJ2-2
abundance: -
len: 17
v_gene: TRBV15
d_gene: -
CDR3aa: CATSRTSDRGRAGELFF
CDR3nt: TGTGCCACCAGCAGAACCAGTGACCGGGGGCGGGCCGGGGAGCTGTTTTTT

j_gene: TRBJ1-6
abundance: few
len: 18
v_gene: TRBV6-5
d_gene: -
CDR3aa: CASSDQGTTGSYNSPLHF
CDR3nt: TGTGCCAGCAGTGACCAGGGGACGACAGGATCCTATAATTCACCCCTCCACTTT

j_gene: TRBJ1-1
abundance: -
len: 12
v_gene: TRBV14
d_gene: -
CDR3aa: CASSQGQALPSF
CDR3nt: TGTGCCAGCAGCCAAGGGCAGGCCTTACCTTCCTTT

j_gene: TRBJ1-2
abundance: -
len: 12
v_gene: TRBV19
d_gene: -
CDR3aa: CASSIGRNGYTF
CDR3nt: TGTGCCAGTAGTATCGGCCGGAATGGCTACACCTTC

j_gene: TRBJ2-3
abundance: -
len: 15
v_gene: TRBV6-1
d_gene: TRBD2
CDR3aa: CASSYQTSSTDTQYF
CDR3nt: TGTGCCAGCAGTTATCAGACTAGCTCCACAGATACGCAGTATTTT

j_gene: TRBJ2-1
abundance: few
len: 16
v_gene: TRBV9
d_gene: TRBD2
CDR3aa: CASSVDLAGGLDEQFF
CDR3nt: TGTGCCAGCAGCGTAGATCTAGCGGGGGGGCTAGATGAGCAGTTCTTC

j_gene: TRBJ2-7
abundance: few
len: 16
v_gene: TRBV27
d_gene: TRBD1
CDR3aa: CASSFLGQGISYEQYF
CDR3nt: TGTGCCAGCAGTTTCCTCGGACAGGGTATCTCCTACGAGCAGTACTTC

j_gene: TRBJ2-2
abundance: -
len: 12
v_gene: TRBV2
d_gene: -
CDR3aa: CASSAGPGELFF
CDR3nt: TGTGCCAGCAGCGCGGGACCCGGGGAGCTGTTTTTT

j_gene: TRBJ1-1
abundance: many
len: 16
v_gene: TRBV7-2
d_gene: -
CDR3aa: CASSLAAAQGYTEAFF
CDR3nt: TGTGCCAGCAGCTTAGCTGCAGCCCAGGGTTATACTGAAGCTTTCTTT

j_gene: TRBJ1-5
abundance: once
len: 17
v_gene: TRBV7-9
d_gene: -
CDR3aa: CASSPRGGVEGNQPQHF
CDR3nt: TGTGCCAGCAGCCCTCGAGGAGGGGTTGAGGGCAATCAGCCCCAGCATTTT

j_gene: TRBJ1-2
abundance: few
len: 16
v_gene: TRBV2
d_gene: -
CDR3aa: CASSPRVQNSNYGYTF
CDR3nt: TGTGCCAGCAGCCCGAGGGTACAGAACAGTAACTATGGCTACACCTTC

j_gene: TRBJ2-2
abundance: -
len: 15
v_gene: TRBV4-3
d_gene: -
CDR3aa: CASSPDVGERVELFF
CDR3nt: TGCGCCAGCAGCCCGGATGTCGGCGAGCGTGTGGAGCTGTTTTTT

j_gene: TRBJ2-3
abundance: few
len: 14
v_gene: TRBV12-3/TRBV12-4
d_gene: TRBD2
CDR3aa: CASSPGGITDTQYF
CDR3nt: TGTGCCAGCAGTCCCGGGGGGATCACAGATACGCAGTATTTT

j_gene: TRBJ1-1
abundance: -
len: 16
v_gene: TRBV20-1
d_gene: -
CDR3aa: CSARDDQGRVNTEAFF
CDR3nt: TGCAGTGCTAGAGATGACCAGGGGCGGGTGAACACTGAAGCTTTCTTT

j_gene: TRBJ1-2
abundance: -
len: 13
v_gene: TRBV12-3/TRBV12-4
d_gene: -
CDR3aa: CASSLWVNYGYTF
CDR3nt: TGTGCCAGCAGTTTATGGGTTAACTATGGCTACACCTTC

j_gene: TRBJ2-1
abundance: -
len: 12
v_gene: TRBV12-5
d_gene: -
CDR3aa: CASGPRASEQFF
CDR3nt: TGTGCTAGTGGACCTCGGGCCAGTGAGCAGTTCTTC